A single sample is the source of the 21 T cell receptor beta chains below, sequenced in a study of CD8+CD57+ T cells in acquired aplastic anemia (dated by TCRdb to 2017 to 2018). Instrument used: Illumina HiSeq 2000. Genomic DNA served as template for TCR beta VDJ combination and CDR3 sequence profiling. The public reads were reprocessed in TCRdb via fastp at Q25 and MiXCR, keeping in-frame beta chains. Each CDR3 protein gets just one entry, which takes the most common genes and DNA from the rows behind it. This sample lists 200,000 to 250,000 distinct CDR3 sequences; under 55% were detected once. The ten largest make up nearly 20% of the sample. Flow cytometry had shown CD8+CD57+ cell expansion in the patients selected for sequencing. Specimen: sorted CD4+, CD8+, or CD8+CD57+ T cells (not recorded which) from PBMCs. The source of these receptors is a human donor with aplastic anemia.

The chain employs TRBV29-1 and TRBJ1-2; D not resolved. The CDR3 is 11 residues long. Per the germline V gene, CDR1 is SQVTM and CDR2 is ANQGSEA. V was cut by 3 bases and J by 4 bases, with 6 bases left in between. The CDR3 sequence is CSVDPGYGYTF. CDR3 sequence (DNA): TGCAGCGTTGATCCAGGCTATGGCTACACCTTC.

This clonotype appeared many times. The chain recombines TRBV10-3 with TRBJ2-5; no reliable D call. V was trimmed by 4 bases and J by 5 bases, leaving 8 bases between them. This CDR3 has 12 amino acids. CDR1 is ENHRY and CDR2 is SYGVKD in the germline V gene. CDR3 nucleotides: TGTGCCATCAGTGGGGGTAGCGAGACCCAGTACTTC. Translated, it gives CAISGGSETQYF.

The rearrangement links TRBV2 to TRBJ2-1; D may be TRBD2 (6 bases). CDR3 size: 14 residues. The V end was cut by 5 bases, the J end by 3 bases, with 11 bases between. Germline CDR1 is SNHLY and CDR2 is FYNNEI. The CDR3 DNA sequence: TGTGCCAGCAGTCCGGGAGTTTTCTACAATGAGCAGTTCTTC. Translated, it gives CASSPGVFYNEQFF.

This clonotype was seen ten or more times. The chain joins TRBV27 to TRBJ2-6, with a possible D match to TRBD2 (6 bases). The germline V gene encodes CDR1 MNHEY and CDR2 SMNVEV (reference sequence). The CDR3 covers 16 residues. Trimming removed 4 bases at V and 2 bases at J, with 12 bases between. The CDR3 here is CASSSRREAGANVLTF. In DNA, the CDR3 is TGTGCCAGCAGTTCCCGAAGGGAGGCTGGGGCCAACGTCCTGACTTTC.

This clonotype occurred many times. This sequence joins TRBV12-3 or TRBV12-4 and TRBJ1-6; D is ambiguous. V lost 7 bases to trimming and J lost 7 bases, with 14 bases between them. The CDR3 has 14 amino acids. CDR3 in amino acids: CASTAAGANSPLHF. DNA for the CDR3: TGTGCCAGCACCGCCGCAGGAGCAAATTCACCCCTCCACTTT.

The V gene is TRBV7-9, the J gene TRBJ2-3, with 12 nucleotides matching TRBD2. CDR1 and CDR2 from the germline V gene are SEHNR and FQNEAQ (reference sequence). The CDR3 contains 20 residues. Trimming took 5 bases from V and 4 from J; bases not matched to a gene: 19. CDR3: CASSLRASGGDRPMADTQYF. The DNA of the CDR3 is TGTGCCAGCAGCCTACGGGCTAGCGGGGGGGACAGACCTATGGCAGATACGCAGTATTTT.

The chain recombines TRBV7-2 with TRBJ2-1; no reliable D call. Deletions cut 5 bases from V and 0 bases from J, with 11 bases between. Germline V gene sequence: CDR1 SGHTA, CDR2 FQGNSA. CDR3 size: 15 residues. The CDR3 reads CASSQVVSSYNEQFF. The CDR3 nucleotides read TGTGCCAGCAGCCAAGTGGTTAGCTCCTACAATGAGCAGTTCTTC.

The chain couples TRBV2 to TRBJ2-2; D assignment may be TRBD1 or TRBD2 (6 bases each). The germline V and J ends were trimmed by 7 bases and 3 bases, with 24 bases remaining between them. CDR1 is SNHLY and CDR2 is FYNNEI in the germline V gene. The CDR3 consists of 18 residues. Here the CDR3 DNA reads TGTGCCAGCACCTCCGGGACAACCTCGAGGAGGGACACCGGGGAGCTGTTTTTT. Residues: CASTSGTTSRRDTGELFF.

Comments on this clonotype: A much larger clone differs from this one at a single base, so this may be a read error. The chain has TRBV2 and TRBJ2-3, with 9 bases lining up with TRBD1. The length of the CDR3 is 16 residues. CDR1 and CDR2 from the germline V gene are SNHLY and FYNNEI. The V gene end was trimmed by 4 bases and the J gene end by 0 bases; junction bases not matched to a gene: 5. CDR3 sequence: CASSGNRGLSTDTQYF. The CDR3 DNA sequence: TGTGCCAGCAGTGGGAACAGGGGGCTTAGCACAGATACGCAGTATTTT. Full variable domain (outside the CDR3, taken from reference TRBV2 and TRBJ2-3): EPEVTQTPSHQVTQMGQEVILRCVPISNHLYFYWYRQILGQKVEFLVSFYNNEISEKSEIFDDQFSVERPDGSNFTLKIRSTKLEDSAMYFCASSGNRGLSTDTQYFGPGTRLTVL.

The sample holds a few counts of this clonotype. The rearrangement uses TRBV3-1 and TRBJ1-3; TRBD1 matches at 7 bases. V lost 2 bases, J lost 4 bases, and 8 bases stayed unmatched. CDR1 and CDR2 (germline): LGHDT, YNNKEL (reference sequence). This CDR3 contains 16 residues. The CDR3 DNA sequence: TGTGCCAGCAGCCAACAGTCCGACAGGGCCGGAAACACCATATATTTT. Its translation is CASSQQSDRAGNTIYF. Full variable domain (missing parts from reference TRBV3-1 and TRBJ1-3): DTAVSQTPKYLVTQMGNDKSIKCEQNLGHDTMYWYKQDSKKFLKIMFSYNNKELIINETVPNRFSPKSPDKAHLNLHINSLELGDSAVYFCASSQQSDRAGNTIYFGEGSWLTVV.

This clonotype has just one count. This chain connects TRBV7-2 to TRBJ2-5; TRBD1 aligns across 7 bases. Germline CDR1 SGHTA, CDR2 FQGNSA. This CDR3 comprises 16 residues. Trimming took 4 bases from V and 5 from J; bases not matched to a gene: 13. CDR3 sequence (DNA): TGTGCCAGCAGCTGGAACAGGGGCAAAAAAGGTGAGACCCAGTACTTC. It codes for CASSWNRGKKGETQYF.

The rearrangement links TRBV20-1 to TRBJ2-3; 9 nucleotides agree with TRBD1. The CDR3 runs to 13 residues. V lost 8 bases and J lost 11; bases outside the gene matches: 14. Per the germline V gene, CDR1 is DFQATT and CDR2 is SNEGSKA (reference sequence). CDR3 DNA sequence: TGCAGTTCAGCACGACAGGGGGGAAATGAGCAGTATTTT. It is translated as CSSARQGGNEQYF.

A note on this clonotype: This clone may be a read error of a much larger clone one base away. The chain employs TRBV20-1 and TRBJ1-5; 9 bases line up with TRBD1. This CDR3 is 15 amino acids long. Germline values: CDR1 DFQATT, CDR2 SNEGSKA (reference sequence). CDR3: CSANPPGQGGQPKHF. Written as DNA, the CDR3 is TGCAGTGCTAATCCCCCGGGACAGGGAGGTCAGCCCAAGCATTTT.

This clonotype was observed many times. This chain links TRBV6-5 with TRBJ2-1; 9 positions agree with TRBD2. CDR3 length: 15 amino acids. Germline trimming cut 2 bases from V and 2 bases from J; bases unmatched to any gene: 1. Germline V gene data show CDR1 as MNHEY and CDR2 as SVGAGI. The CDR3 spells CASSYLAGTYNEQFF. CDR3 coding DNA: TGTGCCAGCAGTTACCTAGCGGGGACCTACAATGAGCAGTTCTTC.

As regards this clonotype: Germline is not matched at one junction end, which may reflect a read error. The chain employs TRBV19 and TRBJ2-5, with a possible D match to TRBD1 (8 bases). Germline V CDR1 and CDR2: LNHDA, SQIVND (reference sequence). This CDR3 has 15 amino acids. This CDR3 reads CASSQQGGHQETQNF. The CDR3 DNA follows: TGTGCCAGTAGTCAACAGGGGGGGCACCAAGAGACCCAGAACTTC.

This clonotype has a handful of counts. In DNA, the CDR3 is TGCAGCGTTGTGGGGGGTCGTAATGAGCAGTTCTTC. This encodes CSVVGGRNEQFF. The genes are TRBV29-1 and TRBJ2-1; possible D gene TRBD2, 6 bases. Germline V lookup: CDR1 SQVTM, CDR2 ANQGSEA. The CDR3 is made up of 12 amino acids. V gave up 4 bases and J gave up 7 bases, with 11 bases separating them.

Of note for this clonotype: A read error may explain this, as a much larger clone is one base away. J is TRBJ1-1 and V is TRBV5-6; maybe TRBD1 (5 bases). The CDR3 extends over 13 amino acids. V was cut by 4 bases and J by 3 bases, with 10 bases left in between. Germline values: CDR1 SGHDT, CDR2 YYEEEE. DNA of the CDR3: TGTGCCAGCAGCCAAGGGGAGGACACTGAAGCTTTCTTT. It encodes CASSQGEDTEAFF. Full variable domain (outside the CDR3, taken from reference TRBV5-6 and TRBJ1-1): DAGVTQSPTHLIKTRGQQVTLRCSPKSGHDTVSWYQQALGQGPQFIFQYYEEEERQRGNFPDRFSGHQFPNYSSELNVNALLLGDSALYLCASSQGEDTEAFFGQGTRLTVV.

This clonotype was detected many times. The chain recombines TRBV7-2 with TRBJ2-5, with D possibly being TRBD2 (6 bases). There are 14 residues in the CDR3. The ends were cut back, 5 bases at V and 0 bases at J, with 10 bases in the middle. Germline CDR1 SGHTA, CDR2 FQGNSA. The CDR3 spells CASSPGLHQETQYF. For the CDR3, the DNA is TGTGCCAGCAGCCCGGGACTCCACCAAGAGACCCAGTACTTC.

This clonotype has only one observation. The chain carries TRBV10-3 and TRBJ2-3; D not certain. V was shortened by 4 bases and J by 2 bases, with 7 bases between the two germline ends. The CDR3 totals 13 residues. The germline CDR1 and CDR2 sequences are ENHRY and SYGVKD. The CDR3 here is CAISAELTDTQYF. CDR3 DNA: TGTGCCATCAGTGCCGAACTCACAGATACGCAGTATTTT.

This clonotype came up many times. The V gene is TRBV4-2, the J gene TRBJ2-7; 13 bases map to TRBD2. The CDR3 extends over 17 amino acids. CDR1 and CDR2 from the germline V gene are LGHNA and YNFKEQ. With 1 base clipped from V and 4 bases from J, the junction kept 7 bases outside the gene matches. CDR3 in amino acids: CASSQGRTSGGRYEQYF. The CDR3 DNA reads as TGTGCCAGCAGCCAAGGGAGGACTAGCGGGGGAAGGTACGAGCAGTACTTC.

The rearrangement joins TRBV7-2 to TRBJ2-7, with D possibly matching TRBD1 (5 bases). V shed 3 bases and J shed 3 bases, with 9 bases lying between them. This CDR3 has 13 amino acids. Germline loops: CDR1 SGHTA, CDR2 FQGNSA. The chain's CDR3 is CASSFSRDYEQYF. CDR3 sequence (DNA): TGTGCCAGCAGCTTTAGCAGGGACTACGAGCAGTACTTC.